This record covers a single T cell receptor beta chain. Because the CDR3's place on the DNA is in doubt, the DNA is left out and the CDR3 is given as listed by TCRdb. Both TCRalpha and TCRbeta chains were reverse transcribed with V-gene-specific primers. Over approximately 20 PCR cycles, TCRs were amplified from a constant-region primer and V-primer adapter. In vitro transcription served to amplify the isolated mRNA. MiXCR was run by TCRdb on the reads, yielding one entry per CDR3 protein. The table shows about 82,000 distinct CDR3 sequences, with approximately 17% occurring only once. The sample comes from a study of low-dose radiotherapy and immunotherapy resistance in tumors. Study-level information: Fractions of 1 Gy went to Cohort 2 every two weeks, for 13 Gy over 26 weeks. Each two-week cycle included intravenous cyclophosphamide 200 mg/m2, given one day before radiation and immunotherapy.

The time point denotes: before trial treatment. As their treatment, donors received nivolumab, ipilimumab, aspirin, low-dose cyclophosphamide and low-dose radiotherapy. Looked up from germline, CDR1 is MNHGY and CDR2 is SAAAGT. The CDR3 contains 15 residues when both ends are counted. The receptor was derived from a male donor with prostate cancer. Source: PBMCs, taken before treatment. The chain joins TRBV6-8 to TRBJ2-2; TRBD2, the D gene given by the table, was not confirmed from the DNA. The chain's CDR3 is CASRRSGNTGELFFF.